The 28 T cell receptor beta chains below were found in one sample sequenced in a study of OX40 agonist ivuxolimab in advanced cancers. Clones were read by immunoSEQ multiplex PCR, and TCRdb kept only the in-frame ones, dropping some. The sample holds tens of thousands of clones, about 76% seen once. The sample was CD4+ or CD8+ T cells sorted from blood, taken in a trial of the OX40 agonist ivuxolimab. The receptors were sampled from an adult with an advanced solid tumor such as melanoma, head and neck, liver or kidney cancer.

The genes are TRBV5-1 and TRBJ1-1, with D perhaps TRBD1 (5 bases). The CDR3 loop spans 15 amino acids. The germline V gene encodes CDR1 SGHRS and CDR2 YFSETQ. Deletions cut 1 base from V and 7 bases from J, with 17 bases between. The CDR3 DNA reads TGCGCCAGCAGCTTGATTTTCTCGCAGGGTGGTGAAGCTTTCTTT. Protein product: CASSLIFSQGGEAFF.

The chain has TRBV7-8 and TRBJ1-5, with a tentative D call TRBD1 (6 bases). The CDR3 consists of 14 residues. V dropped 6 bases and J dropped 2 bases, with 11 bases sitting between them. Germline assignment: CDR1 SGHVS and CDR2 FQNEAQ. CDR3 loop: CASRQGPCNQPQHF. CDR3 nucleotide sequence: TGTGCCAGCAGACAGGGTCCCTGCAATCAGCCCCAGCATTTT.

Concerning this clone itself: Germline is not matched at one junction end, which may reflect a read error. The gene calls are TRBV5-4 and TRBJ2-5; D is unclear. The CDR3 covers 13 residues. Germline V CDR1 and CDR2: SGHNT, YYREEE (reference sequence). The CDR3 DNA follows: TGCGCCAGCAGCCAACTCAACCAAGAGACCCAGTACTTC. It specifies CASSQLNQETQYF.

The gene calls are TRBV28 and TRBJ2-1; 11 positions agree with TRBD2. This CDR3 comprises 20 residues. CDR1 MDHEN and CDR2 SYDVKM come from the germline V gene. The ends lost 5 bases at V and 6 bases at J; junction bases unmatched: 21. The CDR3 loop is CASSTPSGPLLAGEVNEQFF. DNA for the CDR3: TGTGCCAGCAGTACCCCAAGCGGCCCCTTACTAGCGGGGGAGGTCAATGAGCAGTTCTTC.

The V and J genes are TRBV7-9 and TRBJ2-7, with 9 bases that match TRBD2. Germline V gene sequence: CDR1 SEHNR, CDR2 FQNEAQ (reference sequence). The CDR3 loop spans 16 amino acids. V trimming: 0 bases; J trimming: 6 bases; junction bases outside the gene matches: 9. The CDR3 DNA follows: TGTGCCAGCAGCTTAGCTTGGTCGGCTAGCGGGGCCGAGCAGTACTTC. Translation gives CASSLAWSASGAEQYF.

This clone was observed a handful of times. CDR3: CASSPTPYGVNNEQFF. The CDR3 coding sequence is TGTGCCAGTAGTCCGACCCCTTATGGGGTCAACAATGAGCAGTTCTTC. The gene calls are TRBV19 and TRBJ2-1; D is unresolved. In germline, CDR1 is LNHDA, CDR2 SQIVND (reference sequence). Trimming pared 5 bases from V and 5 bases from J, leaving 19 bases between. The CDR3 is 16 residues long.

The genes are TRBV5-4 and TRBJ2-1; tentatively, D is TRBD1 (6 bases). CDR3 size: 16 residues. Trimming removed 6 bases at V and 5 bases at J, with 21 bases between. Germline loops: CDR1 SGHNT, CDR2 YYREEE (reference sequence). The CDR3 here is CASIPQGTILNNEQFF. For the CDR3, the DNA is TGTGCCAGCATCCCACAGGGTACGATCTTGAACAATGAGCAGTTCTTC. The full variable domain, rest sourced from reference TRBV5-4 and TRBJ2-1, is ETGVTQSPTHLIKTRGQQVTLRCSSQSGHNTVSWYQQALGQGPQFIFQYYREEENGRGNFPPRFSGLQFPNYSSELNVNALELDDSALYLCASIPQGTILNNEQFFGPGTRLTVL.

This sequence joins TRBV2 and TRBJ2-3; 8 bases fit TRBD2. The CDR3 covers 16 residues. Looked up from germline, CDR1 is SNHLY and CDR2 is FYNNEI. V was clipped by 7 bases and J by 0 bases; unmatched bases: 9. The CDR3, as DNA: TGTGCCAGCAATTGGGCTAGCGGGTCGAGCACAGATACGCAGTATTTT. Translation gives CASNWASGSSTDTQYF.

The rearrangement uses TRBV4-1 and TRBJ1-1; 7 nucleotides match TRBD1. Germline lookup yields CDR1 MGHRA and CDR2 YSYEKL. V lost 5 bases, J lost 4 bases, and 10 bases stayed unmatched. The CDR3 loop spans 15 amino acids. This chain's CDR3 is CASSTRDRVGTEAFF. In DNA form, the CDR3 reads TGCGCCAGCAGCACCCGAGACAGGGTTGGCACTGAAGCTTTCTTT.

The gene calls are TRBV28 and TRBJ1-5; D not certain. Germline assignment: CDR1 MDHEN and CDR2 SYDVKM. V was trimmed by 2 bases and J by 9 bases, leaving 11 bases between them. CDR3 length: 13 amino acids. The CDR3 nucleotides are TGTGCCAGCAGTTTAGGGTCAGAGGCGCCCCAGCATTTT. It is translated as CASSLGSEAPQHF. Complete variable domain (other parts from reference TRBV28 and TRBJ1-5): DVKVTQSSRYLVKRTGEKVFLECVQDMDHENMFWYRQDPGLGLRLIYFSYDVKMKEKGDIPEGYSVSREKKERFSLILESASTNQTSMYLCASSLGSEAPQHFGDGTRLSIL.

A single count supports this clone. The CDR3 loop reads CASSLAPGTGAGYNEKLFF. The CDR3 DNA is TGTGCCAGCAGCTTGGCCCCCGGGACAGGGGCCGGCTATAATGAAAAACTGTTTTTT. The V gene is TRBV5-6, the J gene TRBJ1-4; 10 nucleotides match TRBD1. Germline V gene sequence: CDR1 SGHDT, CDR2 YYEEEE. This CDR3 is 19 amino acids long. Trimming removed 0 bases from V and 4 bases from J; junction bases left unmatched: 12. The full variable domain, completed using reference TRBV5-6 and TRBJ1-4, is DAGVTQSPTHLIKTRGQQVTLRCSPKSGHDTVSWYQQALGQGPQFIFQYYEEEERQRGNFPDRFSGHQFPNYSSELNVNALLLGDSALYLCASSLAPGTGAGYNEKLFFGSGTQLSVL.

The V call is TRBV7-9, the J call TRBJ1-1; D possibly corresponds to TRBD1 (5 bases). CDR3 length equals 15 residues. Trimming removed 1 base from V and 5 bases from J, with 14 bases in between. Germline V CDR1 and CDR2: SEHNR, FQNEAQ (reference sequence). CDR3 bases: TGTGCCAGCAGCTTAGGACAGAATCTTTGGACTGAAGCTTTCTTT. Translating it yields CASSLGQNLWTEAFF.

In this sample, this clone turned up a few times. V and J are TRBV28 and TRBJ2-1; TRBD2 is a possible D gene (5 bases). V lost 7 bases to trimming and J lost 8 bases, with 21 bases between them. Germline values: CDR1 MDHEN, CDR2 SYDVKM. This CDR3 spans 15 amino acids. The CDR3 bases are TGTGCCAGCACCACGTCCTTTCTAGCAGTATATGAGCAGTTCTTC. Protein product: CASTTSFLAVYEQFF.

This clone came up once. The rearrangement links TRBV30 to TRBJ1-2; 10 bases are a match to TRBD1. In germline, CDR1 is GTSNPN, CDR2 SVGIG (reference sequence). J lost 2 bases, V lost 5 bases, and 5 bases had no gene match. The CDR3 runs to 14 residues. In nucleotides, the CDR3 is TGTGCCTGGGGGCCGGGACAGGGGAACTATGGCTACACCTTC. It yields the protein CAWGPGQGNYGYTF.

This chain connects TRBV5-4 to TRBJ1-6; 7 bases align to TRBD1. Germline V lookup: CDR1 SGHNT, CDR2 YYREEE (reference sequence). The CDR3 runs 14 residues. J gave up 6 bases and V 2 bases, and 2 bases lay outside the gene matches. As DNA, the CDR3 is TGTGCCAGCAGCTTTGGGACAGCTAATTCACCCCTCCACTTT. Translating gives CASSFGTANSPLHF.

CDR3 sequence: CSVPTGGYGYTF. The CDR3 coding sequence is TGCAGCGTTCCCACAGGGGGCTATGGCTACACCTTC. The genes are TRBV29-1 and TRBJ1-2; 8 bases match TRBD1. J lost 4 bases, V lost 5 bases, and 3 bases had no gene match. Germline loops: CDR1 SQVTM, CDR2 ANQGSEA. The CDR3 loop spans 12 amino acids.

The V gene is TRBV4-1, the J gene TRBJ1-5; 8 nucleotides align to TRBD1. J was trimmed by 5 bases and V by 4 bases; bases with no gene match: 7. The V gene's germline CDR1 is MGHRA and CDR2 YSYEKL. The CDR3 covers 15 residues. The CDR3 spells CASSPTQGEDQPQHF. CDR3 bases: TGCGCCAGCAGCCCAACACAGGGGGAGGATCAGCCCCAGCATTTT.

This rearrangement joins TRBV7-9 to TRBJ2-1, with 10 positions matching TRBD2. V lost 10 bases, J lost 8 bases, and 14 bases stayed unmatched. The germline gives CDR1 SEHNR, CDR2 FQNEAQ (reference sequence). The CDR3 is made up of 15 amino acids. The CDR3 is CAIVTLAGALDEQFF. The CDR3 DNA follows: TGTGCCATTGTAACGCTAGCGGGGGCTTTGGATGAGCAGTTCTTC.

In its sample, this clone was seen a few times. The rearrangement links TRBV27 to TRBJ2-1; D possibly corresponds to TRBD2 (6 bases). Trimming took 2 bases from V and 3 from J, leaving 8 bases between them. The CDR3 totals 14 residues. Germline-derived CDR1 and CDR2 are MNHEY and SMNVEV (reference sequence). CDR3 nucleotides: TGTGCCAGCAGTTTAAGCGGGCGCTACAATGAGCAGTTCTTC. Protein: CASSLSGRYNEQFF.

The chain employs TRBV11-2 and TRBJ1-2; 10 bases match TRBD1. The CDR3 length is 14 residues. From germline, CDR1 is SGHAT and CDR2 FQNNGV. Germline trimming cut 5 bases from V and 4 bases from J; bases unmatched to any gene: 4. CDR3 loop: CASSLTGGLYGYTF. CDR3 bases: TGTGCCAGCAGCCTGACAGGGGGCCTCTATGGCTACACCTTC.

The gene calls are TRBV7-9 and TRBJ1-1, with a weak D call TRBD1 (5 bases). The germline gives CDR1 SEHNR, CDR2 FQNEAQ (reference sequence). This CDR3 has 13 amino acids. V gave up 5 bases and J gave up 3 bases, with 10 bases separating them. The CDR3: CASSRGVDTEAFF. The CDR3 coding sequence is TGTGCCAGCAGCAGGGGAGTGGACACTGAAGCTTTCTTT.

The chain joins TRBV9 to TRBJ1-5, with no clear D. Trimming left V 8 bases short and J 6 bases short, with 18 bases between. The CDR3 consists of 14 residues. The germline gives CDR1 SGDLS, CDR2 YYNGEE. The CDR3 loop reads CARIGGRRSQPQHF. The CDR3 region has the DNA TGTGCCAGAATCGGAGGGCGGAGGAGTCAGCCCCAGCATTTT.

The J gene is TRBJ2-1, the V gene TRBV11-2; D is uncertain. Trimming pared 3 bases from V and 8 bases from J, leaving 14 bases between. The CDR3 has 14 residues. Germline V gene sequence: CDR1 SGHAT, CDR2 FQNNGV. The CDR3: CASSFLTVVDEQFF. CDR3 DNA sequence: TGTGCCAGCAGCTTTCTGACGGTGGTCGATGAGCAGTTCTTC.

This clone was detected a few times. CDR3 sequence reads: CASSQEGYSNQPQHF. The CDR3 nucleotides read TGTGCCAGCAGCCAAGAAGGTTATAGCAATCAGCCCCAGCATTTT. The chain uses TRBV4-2 and TRBJ1-5; D remains unclear. The CDR3 extends over 15 amino acids. Trimming took 0 bases from V and 0 from J, leaving 6 bases between them. Germline assignment: CDR1 LGHNA and CDR2 YNFKEQ.

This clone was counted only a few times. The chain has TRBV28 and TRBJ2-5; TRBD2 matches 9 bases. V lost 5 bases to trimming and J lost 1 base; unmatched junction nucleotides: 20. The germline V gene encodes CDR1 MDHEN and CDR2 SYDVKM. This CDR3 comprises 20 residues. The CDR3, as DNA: TGTGCCAGCAGTATCCCAGGGACTCTAGCGGGACCCCTCCGCCAAGAGACCCAGTACTTC. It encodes CASSIPGTLAGPLRQETQYF.

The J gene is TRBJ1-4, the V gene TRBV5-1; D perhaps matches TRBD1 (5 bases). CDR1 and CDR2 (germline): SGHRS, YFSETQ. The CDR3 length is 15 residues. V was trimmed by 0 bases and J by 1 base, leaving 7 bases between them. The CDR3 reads CASSLEGRTNEKLFF. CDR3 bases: TGCGCCAGCAGCTTGGAGGGGAGAACTAATGAAAAACTGTTTTTT.

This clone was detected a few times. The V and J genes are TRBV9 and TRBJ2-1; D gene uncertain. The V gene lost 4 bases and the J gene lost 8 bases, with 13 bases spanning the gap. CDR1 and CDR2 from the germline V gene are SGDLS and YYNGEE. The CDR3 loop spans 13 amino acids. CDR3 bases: TGTGCCAGCAGCCCCTTTCTAGAGGATGAGCAGTTCTTC. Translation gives CASSPFLEDEQFF.

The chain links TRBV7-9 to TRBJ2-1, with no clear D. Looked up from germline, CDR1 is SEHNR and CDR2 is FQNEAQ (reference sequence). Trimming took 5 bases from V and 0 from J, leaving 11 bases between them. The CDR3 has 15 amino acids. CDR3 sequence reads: CASSPPGSSYNEQFF. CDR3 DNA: TGTGCCAGCAGCCCCCCAGGAAGCTCCTACAATGAGCAGTTCTTC.